The 20 T cell receptor beta chains reported below all come from one sample, sequenced in a study of tumor and adjacent non-tumor tissue in lung cancer. TCRbeta libraries were built with three rounds of nested PCR, modified from ARM-PCR. A single record per CDR3 protein comes from TCRdb applying MiXCR to the multiplex PCR reads. This sample has roughly 150,000 distinct CDR3 sequences; 66% occur once, and the top ten carry 18%. The template was RNA from unsorted bulk tissue. The sample consisted of lung tumor tissue. The receptors stem from a man aged 55 to 70 with small cell lung cancer.

The chain combines TRBV20-1 with TRBJ2-2; tentatively, D is TRBD1 (6 bases). V was cut by 4 bases and J by 10 bases, with 22 bases left in between. The CDR3 is made up of 15 amino acids. Germline V gene data show CDR1 as DFQATT and CDR2 as SNEGSKA (reference sequence). The CDR3 loop is CSATHSGTRVEELFF. Here the CDR3 DNA reads TGCAGTGCTACGCATTCCGGGACAAGGGTCGAGGAGCTGTTTTTT.

In this sample, this clonotype turned up a few times. One end of the junction is discordant with germline, which a read error may explain. The genes are TRBV11-2 and TRBJ1-2, with 7 positions matching TRBD1. The CDR3 consists of 13 residues. The germline V gene has CDR1 SGHAT and CDR2 FQNNGV. The CDR3 is CTSRPTGATDYTF. For the CDR3, the DNA is TGTACCAGCAGACCAACAGGGGCTACGGACTACACCTTC.

Concerning this clonotype itself: Compared with germline, one end of the junction differs, possibly owing to a read error. The rearrangement links TRBV6-5 to TRBJ2-1, with 11 bases matching TRBD2. This CDR3 contains 17 residues. The germline CDR1 and CDR2 sequences are MNHEY and SVGAGI. The CDR3 DNA reads as TGTACCAGCAGTTACTCGATCTGGGGACTAGCGGTCAATGAGCAGTTCTTC. This codes for CTSSYSIWGLAVNEQFF.

This clonotype was seen many times. The chain links TRBV29-1 to TRBJ2-1; TRBD2 matches 8 bases. With V trimmed by 4 bases and J by 5 bases, 7 bases remained unmatched. This CDR3 spans 14 amino acids. From germline, CDR1 is SQVTM and CDR2 ANQGSEA. The CDR3 loop reads CSVVWLAGNNEQFF. The CDR3 DNA follows: TGCAGCGTTGTCTGGCTAGCGGGCAACAATGAGCAGTTCTTC.

Details on this clonotype: A junction boundary mismatches the germline segment, possibly from a read error. The V call is TRBV11-2, the J call TRBJ2-3; D is possibly TRBD1 (5 bases). The CDR3 runs to 15 residues. The germline V gene encodes CDR1 SGHAT and CDR2 FQNNGV. The CDR3 sequence: CASSLRGRSKDMQYF. Written as DNA, the CDR3 is TGTGCCAGCAGCTTAAGGGGAAGGAGCAAAGATATGCAGTATTTT.

This clonotype was seen only a few times. The chain uses TRBV5-1 and TRBJ2-5, with D possibly being TRBD1 (6 bases). V lost 6 bases to trimming and J lost 5 bases, with 14 bases between them. This CDR3 is built from 13 residues. Per the germline V gene, CDR1 is SGHRS and CDR2 is YFSETQ. In nucleotides, the CDR3 is TGCGCCAGCAAATCAACAGGGACGGAGACCCAGTACTTC. This codes for CASKSTGTETQYF.

About this clonotype itself: A much bigger clone sits one base away, suggesting this may be a read error. V and J are TRBV5-1 and TRBJ2-4; 7 bases are a match to TRBD1. J gave up 4 bases and V 0 bases, and 4 bases lay outside the gene matches. CDR1 is SGHRS, CDR2 YFSETQ, per germline. The CDR3 has 15 amino acids. In nucleotides, the CDR3 is TGCGCCAGCAGCTTGGGGGGACAGCAAAAAAACATTCAGTACTTC. The encoded protein is CASSLGGQQKNIQYF.

This clonotype was seen at least ten times. V gene TRBV5-1 combines with J gene TRBJ2-5; the D call may be TRBD1 or TRBD2 (5 bases each). Germline CDR1 is SGHRS and CDR2 is YFSETQ. Trimming shortened V by 9 bases and J by 5 bases, and 17 bases separated the two germline ends. The CDR3 spans 13 residues. CDR3 coding DNA: TGCGCCACTAGAGGGCAGGGCGGCGAGACCCAGTACTTC. Its translation is CATRGQGGETQYF.

As to this clonotype: Its ends do not fully match the called genes, so a read error is possible. The V call is TRBV7-8, the J call TRBJ2-7, with 7 bases aligning to TRBD2. This CDR3 has 15 amino acids. Germline V gives CDR1 SGHVS, CDR2 FQNEAQ. The CDR3 sequence is CTSSLEPAGSYEQYF. Written as DNA, the CDR3 is TGTACCAGCAGCTTAGAACCAGCGGGGTCCTACGAGCAATACTTC.

About this clonotype: One end of the junction does not line up with germline, which may come from a read error. The chain couples TRBV11-3 to TRBJ2-1, with D uncertain. CDR3 length equals 13 residues. In germline, CDR1 is SGHNT, CDR2 YENEEA. DNA for the CDR3: TGTGCCGGCAGCTATCTATCGGGCGATGGGCAGTTCTTC. Protein: CAGSYLSGDGQFF. The full variable domain, in which reference TRBV11-3 and TRBJ2-1 provide the parts outside the CDR3, is EAGVVQSPRYKIIEKKQPVAFWCNPISGHNTLYWYLQNLGQGPELLIRYENEEAVDDSQLPKDRFSAERLKGVDSTLKIQPAELGDSAVYLCAGSYLSGDGQFFGPGTRLTVL.

Regarding this clonotype: The junction differs from germline at one of its ends, possibly a read error. The chain combines TRBV12-3 or TRBV12-4 with TRBJ2-6; either TRBD1 or TRBD2 may fit D (5 bases each). This CDR3 comprises 16 residues. The CDR3 reads CASTRGPAPGANVMTF. The CDR3 DNA sequence: TGTGCCAGCACCCGGGGCCCTGCGCCTGGGGCCAACGTCATGACTTTC.

The chain has TRBV4-1 and TRBJ2-7; D not resolved. This CDR3 region has 13 residues. Germline assignment: CDR1 MGHRA and CDR2 YSYEKL. The ends were cut back, 4 bases at V and 3 bases at J, with 10 bases in the middle. This CDR3 reads CASSLECFYEQYF. For the CDR3, the DNA is TGCGCCAGCAGCCTGGAGTGCTTCTACGAGCAGTACTTC.

About this clonotype: One end of the junction is discordant with germline, which a read error may explain. The gene calls are TRBV28 and TRBJ2-1; D perhaps matches TRBD1 (5 bases). This CDR3 region has 14 residues. Germline values: CDR1 MDHEN, CDR2 SYDVKM. The CDR3 loop is CASRAGRGYNELLF. The DNA of the CDR3 is TGTGCCAGCAGAGCAGGGCGAGGCTACAATGAGCTGCTCTTC.

This clonotype was recorded a few times. It may be a read error: a sequence one base away is much more abundant. The rearrangement uses TRBV6-1 and TRBJ1-2; the D gene is possibly TRBD1 (5 bases). The CDR3 totals 15 residues. Germline assignment: CDR1 MNHNS and CDR2 SASEGT. V was trimmed by 1 base and J by 5 bases, leaving 14 bases between them. CDR3 residues: CASSEVQGGRYGYTF. The CDR3 DNA follows: TGTGCCAGCAGTGAAGTCCAGGGAGGGAGATATGGCTACACCTTC.

As for this clonotype: A read error is possible here, since a much larger clone lies one base away. The chain employs TRBV29-1 and TRBJ2-3; possibly TRBD2 for D (5 bases). This CDR3 is built from 12 residues. Per germline, CDR1 SQVTM and CDR2 ANQGSEA. CDR3 loop: CSDRRGTDTLYF. The CDR3 bases are TGCAGCGACCGACGGGGTACAGATACGCTGTATTTT.

The V gene is TRBV5-1, the J gene TRBJ2-7, with 12 nucleotides matching TRBD1. This CDR3 region has 17 residues. The germline V gene has CDR1 SGHRS and CDR2 YFSETQ. Trimming at V came to 4 bases and at J to 1 base, leaving 9 bases not matched to a gene. CDR3 sequence: CASSKTPGQGASYEQYF. In DNA form, the CDR3 reads TGCGCCAGCAGCAAAACACCGGGACAGGGGGCTTCCTACGAGCAGTACTTC.

As regards this clonotype: Its ends do not fully match the called genes, so a read error is possible. This CDR3 reads CASTGRPPTLALVTNDQFF. CDR3 DNA: TGTGCCAGCACCGGTAGACCCCCGACTCTGGCATTAGTAACAAATGATCAGTTCTTC. The chain is built from TRBV12-3 or TRBV12-4 and TRBJ2-1; D is undetermined. There are 19 residues in the CDR3.

Turning to this clonotype: This likely comes from a read error, as the CDR3 has no conserved phenylalanine or tryptophan at its end. The rearrangement uses TRBV20-1 and TRBJ2-5, with 7 bases lining up with TRBD2. Per the germline V gene, CDR1 is DFQATT and CDR2 is SNEGSKA (reference sequence). This CDR3 is 15 amino acids long. The J segment lost 0 bases and the V segment lost 3 bases, leaving 7 bases of the junction unmatched. This CDR3 is CSARVAGRYQETQYS. DNA for the CDR3: TGCAGTGCTAGGGTAGCGGGTCGGTACCAAGAGACCCAGTACTCC.

About this clonotype itself: A much bigger clone sits one base away, suggesting this may be a read error. This sequence joins TRBV20-1 and TRBJ2-5; 7 nucleotides agree with TRBD2. The CDR3 runs to 14 residues. Germline V gene lookup returns CDR1 DFQATT and CDR2 SNEGSKA (reference sequence). CDR3 sequence reads: CSARSPSGGETRYF. DNA of the CDR3: TGCAGTGCTAGGTCCCCGTCGGGAGGAGAGACCCGGTACTTC.

This clonotype was counted a few times. V gene TRBV29-1 combines with J gene TRBJ2-3; 9 positions agree with TRBD2. Germline CDR1 is SQVTM and CDR2 is ANQGSEA. The CDR3 loop spans 13 amino acids. Losses at the gene ends were 5 bases for V and 5 bases for J; bases not matched to a gene: 5. The CDR3: CSVHSGSRDTQYF. The CDR3 DNA reads TGCAGCGTTCATAGCGGGAGTAGAGATACGCAGTATTTT.